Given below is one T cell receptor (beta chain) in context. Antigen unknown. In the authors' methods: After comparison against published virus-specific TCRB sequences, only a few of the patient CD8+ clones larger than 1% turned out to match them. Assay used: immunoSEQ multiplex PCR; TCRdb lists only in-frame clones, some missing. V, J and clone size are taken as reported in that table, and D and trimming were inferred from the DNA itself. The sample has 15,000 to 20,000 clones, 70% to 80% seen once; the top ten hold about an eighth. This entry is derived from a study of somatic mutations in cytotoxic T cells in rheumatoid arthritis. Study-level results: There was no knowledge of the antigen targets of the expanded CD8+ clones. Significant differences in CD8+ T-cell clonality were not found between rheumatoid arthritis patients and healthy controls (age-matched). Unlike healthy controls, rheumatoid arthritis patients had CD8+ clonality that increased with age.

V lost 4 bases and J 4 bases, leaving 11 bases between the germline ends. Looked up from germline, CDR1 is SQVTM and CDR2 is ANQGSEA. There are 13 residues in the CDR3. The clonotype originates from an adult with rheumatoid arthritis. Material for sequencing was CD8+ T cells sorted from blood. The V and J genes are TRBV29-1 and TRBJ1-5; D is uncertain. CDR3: CSVVIPPNQPQHF. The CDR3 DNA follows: TGCAGCGTTGTGATCCCGCCTAATCAGCCCCAGCATTTT.